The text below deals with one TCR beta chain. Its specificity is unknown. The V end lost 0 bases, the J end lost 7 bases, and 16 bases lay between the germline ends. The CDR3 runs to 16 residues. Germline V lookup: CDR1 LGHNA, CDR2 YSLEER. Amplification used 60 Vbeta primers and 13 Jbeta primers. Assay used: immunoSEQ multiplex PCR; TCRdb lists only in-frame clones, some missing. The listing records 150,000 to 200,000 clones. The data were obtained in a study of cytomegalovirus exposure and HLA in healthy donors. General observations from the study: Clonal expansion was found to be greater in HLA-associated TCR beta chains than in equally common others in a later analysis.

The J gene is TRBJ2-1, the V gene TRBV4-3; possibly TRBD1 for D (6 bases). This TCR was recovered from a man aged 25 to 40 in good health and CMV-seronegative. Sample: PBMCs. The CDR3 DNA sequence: TGCGCCAGCAGCCAAGATAGGGGGAAGTCGGTGAATGAGCAGTTCTTC. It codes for CASSQDRGKSVNEQFF.